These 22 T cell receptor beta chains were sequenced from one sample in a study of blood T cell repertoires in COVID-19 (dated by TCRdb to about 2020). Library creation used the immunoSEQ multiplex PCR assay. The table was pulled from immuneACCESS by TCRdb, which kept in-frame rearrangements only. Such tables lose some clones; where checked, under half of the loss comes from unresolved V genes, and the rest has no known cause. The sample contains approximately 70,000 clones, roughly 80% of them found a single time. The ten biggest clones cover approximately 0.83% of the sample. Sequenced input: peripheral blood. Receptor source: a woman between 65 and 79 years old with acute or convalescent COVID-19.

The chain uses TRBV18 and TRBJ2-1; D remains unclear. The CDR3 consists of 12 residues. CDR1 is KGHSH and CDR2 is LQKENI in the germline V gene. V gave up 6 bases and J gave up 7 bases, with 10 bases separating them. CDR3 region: CASSLDGNEQFF. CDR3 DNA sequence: TGTGCCAGCTCCCTAGATGGGAATGAGCAGTTCTTC.

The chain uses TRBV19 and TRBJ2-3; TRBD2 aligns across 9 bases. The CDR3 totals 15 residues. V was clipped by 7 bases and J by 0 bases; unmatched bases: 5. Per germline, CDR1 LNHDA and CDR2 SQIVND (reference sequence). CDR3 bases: TGTGCCAGTAAATATCTAGCGGGGAGCACAGATACGCAGTATTTT. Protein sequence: CASKYLAGSTDTQYF.

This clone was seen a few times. CDR3 residues: CASSLGGRAYNEQFF. The CDR3 coding sequence is TGTGCCAGCAGTTTAGGCGGGAGGGCTTACAATGAGCAGTTCTTC. The rearrangement links TRBV28 to TRBJ2-1; 9 bases are shared with TRBD2. The V gene's germline CDR1 is MDHEN and CDR2 SYDVKM. The CDR3 consists of 15 residues. J was trimmed by 4 bases and V by 2 bases; bases with no gene match: 3. The whole variable domain, filled in from reference TRBV28 and TRBJ2-1, reads DVKVTQSSRYLVKRTGEKVFLECVQDMDHENMFWYRQDPGLGLRLIYFSYDVKMKEKGDIPEGYSVSREKKERFSLILESASTNQTSMYLCASSLGGRAYNEQFFGPGTRLTVL.

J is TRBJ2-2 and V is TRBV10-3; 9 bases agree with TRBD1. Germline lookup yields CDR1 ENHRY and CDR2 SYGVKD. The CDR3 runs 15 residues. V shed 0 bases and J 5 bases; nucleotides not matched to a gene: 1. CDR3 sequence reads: CAISESTGGTGELFF. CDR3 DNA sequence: TGTGCCATCAGTGAGTCGACAGGGGGAACCGGGGAGCTGTTTTTT.

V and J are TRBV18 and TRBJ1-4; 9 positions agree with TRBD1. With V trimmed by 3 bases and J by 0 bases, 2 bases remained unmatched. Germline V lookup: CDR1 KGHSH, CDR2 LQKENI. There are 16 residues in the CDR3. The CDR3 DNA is TGTGCCAGCTCACCGCGACAGGGGGCAACTAATGAAAAACTGTTTTTT. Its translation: CASSPRQGATNEKLFF.

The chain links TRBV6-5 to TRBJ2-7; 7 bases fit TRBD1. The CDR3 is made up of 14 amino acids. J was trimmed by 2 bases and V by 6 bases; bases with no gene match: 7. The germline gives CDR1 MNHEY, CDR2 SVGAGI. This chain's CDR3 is CASSKDRTTYEQYF. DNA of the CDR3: TGTGCCAGCAGCAAGGACAGGACGACCTACGAGCAGTACTTC.

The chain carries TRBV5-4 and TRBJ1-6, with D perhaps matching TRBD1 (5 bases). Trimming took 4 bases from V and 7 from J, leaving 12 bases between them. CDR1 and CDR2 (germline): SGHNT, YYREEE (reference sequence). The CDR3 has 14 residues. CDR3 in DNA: TGTGCCAGCAGCGGGGCCACCACAAATTCACCCCTCCACTTT. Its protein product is CASSGATTNSPLHF.

CDR3 sequence: CASTTGDRGKLFF. The CDR3 DNA reads as TGTGCCAGTACAACAGGGGACAGAGGAAAACTGTTTTTT. The chain couples TRBV6-5 to TRBJ1-4, with 7 bases aligning to TRBD1. CDR1 is MNHEY and CDR2 is SVGAGI in the germline V gene. The CDR3 has 13 amino acids. J was trimmed by 10 bases and V by 9 bases; bases with no gene match: 11.

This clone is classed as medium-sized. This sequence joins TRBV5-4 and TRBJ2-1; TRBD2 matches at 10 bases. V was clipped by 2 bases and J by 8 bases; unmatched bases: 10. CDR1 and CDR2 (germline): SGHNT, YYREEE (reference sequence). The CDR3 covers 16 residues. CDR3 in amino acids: CASSLEGLAGVDEQFF. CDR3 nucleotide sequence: TGTGCCAGCAGCTTAGAGGGTCTAGCGGGAGTGGATGAGCAGTTCTTC.

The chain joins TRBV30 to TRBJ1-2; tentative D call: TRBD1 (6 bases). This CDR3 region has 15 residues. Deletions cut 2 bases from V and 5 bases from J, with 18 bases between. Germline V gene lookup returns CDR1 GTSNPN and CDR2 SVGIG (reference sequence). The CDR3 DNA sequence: TGTGCCTGGAGTCGGGACACCTCCCTTTTATATGGCTACACCTTC. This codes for CAWSRDTSLLYGYTF. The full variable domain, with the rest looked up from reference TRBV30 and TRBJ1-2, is SQTIHQWPATLVQPVGSPLSLECTVEGTSNPNLYWYRQAAGRGLQLLFYSVGIGQISSEVPQNLSASRPQDRQFILSSKKLLLSDSGFYLCAWSRDTSLLYGYTFGSGTRLTVV.

The CDR3 DNA follows: TGTGCCAGCAGCTTGCCCGGGGTCTCTGGGGCCAACGTCCTGACTTTC. It codes for CASSLPGVSGANVLTF. This chain links TRBV7-3 with TRBJ2-6, with a weak D call TRBD2 (5 bases). Between the trimmed V and J ends, which lost 3 bases and 0 bases, there was a span of 9 bases. Germline CDR1 and CDR2: SGHTA and FQGTGA. This CDR3 spans 16 amino acids.

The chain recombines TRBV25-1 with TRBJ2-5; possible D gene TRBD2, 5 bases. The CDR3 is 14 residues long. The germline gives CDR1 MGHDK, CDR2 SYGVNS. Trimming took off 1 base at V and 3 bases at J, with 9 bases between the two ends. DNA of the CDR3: TGTGCCAGCAGTGAATTTCGGCGGGAAGAGACCCAGTACTTC. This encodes CASSEFRREETQYF.

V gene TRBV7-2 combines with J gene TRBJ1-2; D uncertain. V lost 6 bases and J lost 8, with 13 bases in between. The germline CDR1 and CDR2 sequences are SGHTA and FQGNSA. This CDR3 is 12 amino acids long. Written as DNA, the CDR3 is TGTGCCAGCAGTGTCGTGGAGGGCGGCTACACCTTC. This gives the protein CASSVVEGGYTF.

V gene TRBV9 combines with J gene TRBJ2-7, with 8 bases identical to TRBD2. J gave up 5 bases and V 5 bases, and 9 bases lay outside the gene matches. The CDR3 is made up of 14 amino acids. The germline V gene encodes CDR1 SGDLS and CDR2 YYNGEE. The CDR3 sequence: CASSPGGRGNEQYF. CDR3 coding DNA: TGTGCCAGCAGTCCGGGGGGGCGAGGCAACGAGCAGTACTTC.

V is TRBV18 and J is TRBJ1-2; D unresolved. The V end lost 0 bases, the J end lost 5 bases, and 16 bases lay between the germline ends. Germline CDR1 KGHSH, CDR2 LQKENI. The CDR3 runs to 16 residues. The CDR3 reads CASSPPAGITHYGYTF. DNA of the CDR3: TGTGCCAGCTCACCACCCGCAGGTATCACGCATTATGGCTACACCTTC.

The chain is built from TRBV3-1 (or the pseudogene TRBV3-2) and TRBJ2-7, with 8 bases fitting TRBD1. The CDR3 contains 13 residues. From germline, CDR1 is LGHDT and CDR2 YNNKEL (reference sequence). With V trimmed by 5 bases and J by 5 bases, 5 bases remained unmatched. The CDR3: CASSRGQVNEQYF. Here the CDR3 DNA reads TGTGCCAGCAGCAGGGGACAGGTGAACGAGCAGTACTTC.

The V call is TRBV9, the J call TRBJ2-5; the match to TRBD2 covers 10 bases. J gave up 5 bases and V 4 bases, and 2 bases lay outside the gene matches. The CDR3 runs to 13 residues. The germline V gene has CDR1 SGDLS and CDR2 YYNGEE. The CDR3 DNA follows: TGTGCCAGCAGCCCTAGCGGGAGCGAGACCCAGTACTTC. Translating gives CASSPSGSETQYF.

In DNA, the CDR3 is TGCGCCAGCAGCTTCCGACTAGCGGGGGGGGAGCTGTTTTTT. This gives the protein CASSFRLAGGELFF. The chain employs TRBV5-1 and TRBJ2-2; 11 bases map to TRBD2. The CDR3 covers 14 residues. The ends lost 2 bases at V and 8 bases at J; junction bases unmatched: 2. Germline CDR1 reads SGHRS; CDR2 reads YFSETQ.

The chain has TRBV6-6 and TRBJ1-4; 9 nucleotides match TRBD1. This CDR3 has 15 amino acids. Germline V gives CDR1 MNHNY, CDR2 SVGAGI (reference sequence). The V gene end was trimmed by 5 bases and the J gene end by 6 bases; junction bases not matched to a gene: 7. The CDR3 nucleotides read TGTGCCAGCAGTCGACGGACAGGGGAGGATGAAAAACTGTTTTTT. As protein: CASSRRTGEDEKLFF.

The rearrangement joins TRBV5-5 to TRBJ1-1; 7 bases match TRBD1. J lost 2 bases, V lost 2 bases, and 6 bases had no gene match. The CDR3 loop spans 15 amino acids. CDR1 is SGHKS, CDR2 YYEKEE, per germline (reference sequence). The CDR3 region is CASSLPGQVNTEAFF. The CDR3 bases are TGTGCCAGCAGCTTACCTGGACAGGTCAACACTGAAGCTTTCTTT. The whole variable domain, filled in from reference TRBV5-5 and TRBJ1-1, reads DAGVTQSPTHLIKTRGQQVTLRCSPISGHKSVSWYQQVLGQGPQFIFQYYEKEERGRGNFPDRFSARQFPNYSSELNVNALLLGDSALYLCASSLPGQVNTEAFFGQGTRLTVV.

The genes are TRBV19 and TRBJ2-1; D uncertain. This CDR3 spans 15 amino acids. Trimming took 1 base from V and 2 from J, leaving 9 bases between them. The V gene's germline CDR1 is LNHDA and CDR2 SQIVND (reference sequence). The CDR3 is CASSIAGGPYNEQFF. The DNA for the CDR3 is TGTGCCAGTAGTATAGCCGGCGGTCCCTACAATGAGCAGTTCTTC.

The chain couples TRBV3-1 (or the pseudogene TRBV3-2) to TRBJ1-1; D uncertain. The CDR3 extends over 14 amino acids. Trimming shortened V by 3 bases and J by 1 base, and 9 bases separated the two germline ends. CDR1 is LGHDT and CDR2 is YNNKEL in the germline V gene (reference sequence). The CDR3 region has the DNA TGTGCCAGCAGCCAGAGGGCGGAGAACACTGAAGCTTTCTTT. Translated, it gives CASSQRAENTEAFF.